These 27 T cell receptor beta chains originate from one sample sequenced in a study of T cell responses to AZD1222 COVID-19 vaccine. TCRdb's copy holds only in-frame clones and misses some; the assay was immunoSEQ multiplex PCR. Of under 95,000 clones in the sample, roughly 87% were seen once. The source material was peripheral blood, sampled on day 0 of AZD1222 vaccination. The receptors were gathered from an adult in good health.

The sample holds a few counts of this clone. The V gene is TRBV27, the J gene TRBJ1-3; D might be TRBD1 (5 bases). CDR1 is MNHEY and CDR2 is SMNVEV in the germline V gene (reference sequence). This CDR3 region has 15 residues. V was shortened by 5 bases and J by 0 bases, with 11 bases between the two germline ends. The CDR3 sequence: CASSPGTDSGNTIYF. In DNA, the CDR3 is TGTGCCAGCAGTCCCGGGACGGACTCTGGAAACACCATATATTTT.

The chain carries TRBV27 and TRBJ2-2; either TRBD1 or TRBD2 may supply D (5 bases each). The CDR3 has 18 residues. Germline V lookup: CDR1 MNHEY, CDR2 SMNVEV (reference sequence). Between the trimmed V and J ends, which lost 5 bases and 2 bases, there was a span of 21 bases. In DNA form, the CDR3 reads TGTGCCAGCAGTCCCTACAGGACTGTTCTTAGTAACACCGGGGAGCTGTTTTTT. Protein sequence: CASSPYRTVLSNTGELFF.

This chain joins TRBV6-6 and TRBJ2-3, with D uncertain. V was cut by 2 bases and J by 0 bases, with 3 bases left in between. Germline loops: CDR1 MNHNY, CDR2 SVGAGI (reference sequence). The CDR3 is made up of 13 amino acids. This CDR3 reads CASSYDSTDTQYF. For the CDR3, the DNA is TGTGCCAGCAGTTACGACAGCACAGATACGCAGTATTTT.

The DNA of the CDR3 is TGTGCCAGCAGTTTAAGGGGACAGGGGAGTAAGTACTTC. The encoded protein is CASSLRGQGSKYF. The V gene is TRBV12-3 or TRBV12-4, the J gene TRBJ2-7, with 10 bases lining up with TRBD1. V was clipped by 2 bases and J by 11 bases; unmatched bases: 6. This CDR3 has 13 amino acids.

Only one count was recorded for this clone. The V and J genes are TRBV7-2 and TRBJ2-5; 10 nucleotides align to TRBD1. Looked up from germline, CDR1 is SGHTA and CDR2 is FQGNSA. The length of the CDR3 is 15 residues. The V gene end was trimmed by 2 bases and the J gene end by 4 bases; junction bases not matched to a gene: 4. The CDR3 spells CASSLLGQGVETQYF. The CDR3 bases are TGTGCCAGCAGCTTACTAGGACAGGGGGTAGAGACCCAGTACTTC.

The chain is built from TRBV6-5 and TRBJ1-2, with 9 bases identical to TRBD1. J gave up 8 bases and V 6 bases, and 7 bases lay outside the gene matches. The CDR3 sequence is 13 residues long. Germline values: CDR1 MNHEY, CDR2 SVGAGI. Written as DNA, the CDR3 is TGTGCCAGCAGCCCGGACAGGGGCCGGGGCTACACCTTC. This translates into CASSPDRGRGYTF.

The CDR3 reads CASSGSGGQETQYF. As DNA, the CDR3 is TGTGCCAGCTCGGGCAGCGGGGGTCAAGAGACCCAGTACTTC. The chain is built from TRBV18 and TRBJ2-5, with 8 bases that match TRBD2. The CDR3 runs to 14 residues. From germline, CDR1 is KGHSH and CDR2 LQKENI. J lost 2 bases, V lost 6 bases, and 5 bases had no gene match.

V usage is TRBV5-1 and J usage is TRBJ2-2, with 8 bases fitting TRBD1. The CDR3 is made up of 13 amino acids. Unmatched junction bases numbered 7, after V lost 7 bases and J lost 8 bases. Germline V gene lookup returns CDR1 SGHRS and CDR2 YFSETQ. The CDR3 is CASGQTGAGELFF. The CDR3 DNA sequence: TGCGCCAGCGGCCAGACAGGGGCTGGGGAGCTGTTTTTT.

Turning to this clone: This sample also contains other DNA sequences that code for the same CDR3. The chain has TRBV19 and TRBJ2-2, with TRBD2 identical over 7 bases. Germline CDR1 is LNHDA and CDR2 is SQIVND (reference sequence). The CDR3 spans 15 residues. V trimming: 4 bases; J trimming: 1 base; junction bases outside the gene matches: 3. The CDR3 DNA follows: TGTGCCAGTAGTACCGGGACTATGAACACCGGGGAGCTGTTTTTT. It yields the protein CASSTGTMNTGELFF.

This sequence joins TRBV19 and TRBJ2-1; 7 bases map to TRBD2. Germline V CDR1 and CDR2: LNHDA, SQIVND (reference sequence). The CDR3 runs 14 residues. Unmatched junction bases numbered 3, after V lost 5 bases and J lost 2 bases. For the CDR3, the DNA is TGTGCCAGTAGTTTTGGACTAGCCTACAATGAGCAGTTCTTC. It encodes CASSFGLAYNEQFF.

CDR3 DNA sequence: TGTGCCAGCAGCGTACGCCCAGACAGGCCCCGGAACACTGAAGCTTTCTTT. Amino acid sequence: CASSVRPDRPRNTEAFF. This sequence joins TRBV7-2 and TRBJ1-1; perhaps TRBD1 as D (6 bases). Per germline, CDR1 SGHTA and CDR2 FQGNSA. The CDR3 totals 17 residues. The V end was cut by 5 bases, the J end by 1 base, with 20 bases between.

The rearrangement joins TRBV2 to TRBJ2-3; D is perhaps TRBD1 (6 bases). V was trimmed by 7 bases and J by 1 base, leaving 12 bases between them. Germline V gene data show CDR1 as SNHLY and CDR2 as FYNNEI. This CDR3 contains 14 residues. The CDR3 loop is CASKDSGGTDTQYF. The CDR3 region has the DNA TGTGCCAGCAAAGATTCAGGGGGCACAGATACGCAGTATTTT.

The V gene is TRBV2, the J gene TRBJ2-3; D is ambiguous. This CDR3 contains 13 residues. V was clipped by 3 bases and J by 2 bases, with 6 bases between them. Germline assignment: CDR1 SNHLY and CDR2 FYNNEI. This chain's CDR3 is CASSDVFTDTQYF. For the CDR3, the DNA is TGTGCCAGCAGTGATGTATTCACAGATACGCAGTATTTT.

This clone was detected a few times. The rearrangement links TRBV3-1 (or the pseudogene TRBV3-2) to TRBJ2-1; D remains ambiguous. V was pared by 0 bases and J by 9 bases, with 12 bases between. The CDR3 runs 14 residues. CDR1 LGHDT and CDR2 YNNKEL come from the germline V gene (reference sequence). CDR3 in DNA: TGTGCCAGCAGCCAAGATTACGGTAGAAGTGAGCAGTTCTTC. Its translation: CASSQDYGRSEQFF.

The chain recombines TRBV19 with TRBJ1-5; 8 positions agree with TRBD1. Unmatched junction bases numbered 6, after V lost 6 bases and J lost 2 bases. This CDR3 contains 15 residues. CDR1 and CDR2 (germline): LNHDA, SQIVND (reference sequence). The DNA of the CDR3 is TGTGCCAGTAGCTCAGGGGGCGCGGGCAATCAGCCCCAGCATTTT. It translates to CASSSGGAGNQPQHF.

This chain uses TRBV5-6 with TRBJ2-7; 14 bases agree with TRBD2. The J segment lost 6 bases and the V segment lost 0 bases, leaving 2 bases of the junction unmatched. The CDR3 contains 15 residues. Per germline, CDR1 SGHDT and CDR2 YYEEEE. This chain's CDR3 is CASSLAGLAGVEQYF. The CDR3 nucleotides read TGTGCCAGCAGCTTGGCGGGACTAGCGGGAGTCGAGCAGTACTTC.

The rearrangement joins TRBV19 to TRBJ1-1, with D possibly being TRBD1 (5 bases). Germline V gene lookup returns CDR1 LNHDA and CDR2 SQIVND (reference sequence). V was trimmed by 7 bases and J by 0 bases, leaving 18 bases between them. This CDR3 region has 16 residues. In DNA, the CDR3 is TGTGCCAGTACGCGACTCGGACAAATGATGAACACTGAAGCTTTCTTT. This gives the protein CASTRLGQMMNTEAFF.

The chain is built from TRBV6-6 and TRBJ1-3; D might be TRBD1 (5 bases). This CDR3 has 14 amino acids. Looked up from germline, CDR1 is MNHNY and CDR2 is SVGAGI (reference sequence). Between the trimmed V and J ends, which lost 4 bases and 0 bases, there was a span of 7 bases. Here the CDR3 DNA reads TGTGCCAGCAGTTGGGGGAGCTCTGGAAACACCATATATTTT. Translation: CASSWGSSGNTIYF.

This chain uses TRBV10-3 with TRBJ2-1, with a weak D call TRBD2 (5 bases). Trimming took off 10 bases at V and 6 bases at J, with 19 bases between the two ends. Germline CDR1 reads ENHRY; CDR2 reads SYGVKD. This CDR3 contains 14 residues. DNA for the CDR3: TGTGCCACCAAACGGGTGAGGGATGTCAATGAGCAGTTCTTC. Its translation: CATKRVRDVNEQFF.

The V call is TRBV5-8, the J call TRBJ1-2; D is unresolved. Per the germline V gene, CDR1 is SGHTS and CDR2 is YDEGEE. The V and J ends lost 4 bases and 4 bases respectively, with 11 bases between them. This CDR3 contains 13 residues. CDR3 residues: CASSLTRVYGYTF. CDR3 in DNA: TGTGCCAGCAGCCTTACAAGGGTCTATGGCTACACCTTC.

In DNA form, the CDR3 reads TGTGCCAGCAGCCCTGGACTAGCCGGAGATACGCAGTATTTT. This codes for CASSPGLAGDTQYF. The chain couples TRBV7-2 to TRBJ2-3, with 8 nucleotides matching TRBD2. The CDR3 extends over 14 amino acids. CDR1 and CDR2 (germline): SGHTA, FQGNSA. Trimming at V came to 5 bases and at J to 5 bases, leaving 6 bases not matched to a gene.

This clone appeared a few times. CDR3 DNA sequence: TGTGCCAGCAGTTACTCGGTCAGGGCGGTTCAGCCCCAGCATTTT. Protein product: CASSYSVRAVQPQHF. V usage is TRBV6-5 and J usage is TRBJ1-5, with D perhaps matching TRBD1 (5 bases). Trimming removed 0 bases from V and 6 bases from J, with 12 bases in between. The germline CDR1 and CDR2 sequences are MNHEY and SVGAGI. There are 15 residues in the CDR3.

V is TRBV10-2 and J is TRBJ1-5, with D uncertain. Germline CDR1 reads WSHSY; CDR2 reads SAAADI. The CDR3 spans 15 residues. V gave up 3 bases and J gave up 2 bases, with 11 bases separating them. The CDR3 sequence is CASSDRSQGNQPQHF. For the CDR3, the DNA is TGCGCCAGCAGTGACAGGTCTCAGGGCAATCAGCCCCAGCATTTT.

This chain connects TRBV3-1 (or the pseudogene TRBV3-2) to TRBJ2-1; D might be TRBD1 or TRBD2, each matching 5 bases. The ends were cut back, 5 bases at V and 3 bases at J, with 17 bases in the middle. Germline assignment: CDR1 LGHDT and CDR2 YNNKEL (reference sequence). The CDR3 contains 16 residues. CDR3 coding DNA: TGTGCCAGCAGCTCTCAAGGGGCGGCGGGCTACAATGAGCAGTTCTTC. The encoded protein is CASSSQGAAGYNEQFF.

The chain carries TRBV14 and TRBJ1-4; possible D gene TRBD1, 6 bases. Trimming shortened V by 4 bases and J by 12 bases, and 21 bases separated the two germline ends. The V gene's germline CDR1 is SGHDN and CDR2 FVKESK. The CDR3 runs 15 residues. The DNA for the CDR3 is TGTGCCAGCAGCCCCTCGACAGGCCCGACCGGGGAACTGTTTTTT. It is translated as CASSPSTGPTGELFF.

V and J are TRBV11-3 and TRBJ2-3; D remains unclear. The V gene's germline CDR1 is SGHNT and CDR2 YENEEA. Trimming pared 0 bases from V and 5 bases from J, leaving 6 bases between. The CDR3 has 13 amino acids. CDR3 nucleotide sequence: TGTGCCAGCAGCTTAGAGGAAGGAGATACGCAGTATTTT. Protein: CASSLEEGDTQYF.

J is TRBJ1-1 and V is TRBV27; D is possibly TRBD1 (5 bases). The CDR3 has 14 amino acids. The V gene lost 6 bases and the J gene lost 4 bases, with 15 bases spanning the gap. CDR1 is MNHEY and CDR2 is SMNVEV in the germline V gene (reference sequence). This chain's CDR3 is CASRPQGLGTEAFF. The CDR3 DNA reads TGTGCCAGCAGACCCCAGGGTCTCGGCACTGAAGCTTTCTTT.